Sequencing of this T cell receptor beta chain was carried out in a study of PD-L1 blockade in urothelial cancer. Study context: Patients initiated atezolizumab in about 2014 at 1,200 mg intravenously every 3 weeks. Patients with male sex and bladder-origin urothelial cancer accounted for most of the roughly 29 enrolled. Blood samples contained a median about 150,000 T cells.

This clone was recorded only once. Sample time point: peripheral blood 6 weeks after treatment start. Sequencing was performed with immunoSEQ multiplex PCR; in TCRdb, only in-frame clones are kept and a portion is missing. This table has more than 60,000 clones, around nine tenths appearing once. This CDR3 is 15 amino acids long. CDR1 is KGHSH, CDR2 LQKENI, per germline. Trimming took off 2 bases at V and 1 base at J, with 9 bases between the two ends. The rearrangement uses TRBV18 and TRBJ2-1; D possibly corresponds to TRBD1 (5 bases). Material: PBMCs, obtained around atezolizumab (anti-PD-L1) treatment. This TCR came from a man in his 60s with urothelial cancer. The CDR3, as DNA: TGTGCCAGCTCACCAGTGGCAGGGTCCTACAATGAGCAGTTCTTC. This codes for CASSPVAGSYNEQFF. Full variable domain (missing parts from reference TRBV18 and TRBJ2-1): NAGVMQNPRHLVRRRGQEARLRCSPMKGHSHVYWYRQLPEEGLKFMVYLQKENIIDESGMPKERFSAEFPKEGPSILRIQQVVRGDSAAYFCASSPVAGSYNEQFFGPGTRLTVL.